This TCR beta chain emerged from a study of Ad26.COV2.S vaccination and SARS-CoV-2 variants. Study-level background: The Ad26.COV2.S arm of the COV1001 trial was where the donor was placed. Doses of Ad26.COV2.S were injected into muscle once or twice, 56 days apart.

The table came from immunoSEQ multiplex PCR; TCRdb's copy has only in-frame clones and leaves some out. The sample includes about 380,000 clones, about four fifths of them seen just once. Treatment: around 19 received Ad26.COV2.S at low or high dose, single or two shots; about 5 received placebo; per-sample allocation not given. Samples analyzed were those drawn on day 63 after the first vaccine or placebo injection. Trimming stripped 10 bases from V and 1 base from J, with 7 bases between. From germline, CDR1 is MNHEY and CDR2 SVGAGI. The CDR3 is 12 residues long. The sequence came from a person aged 18-65 years who received the Ad26.COV2.S COVID-19 vaccine or a placebo. J is TRBJ2-2 and V is TRBV6-5; D may be TRBD1 (5 bases). The input for sequencing was peripheral blood, taken in a trial of Ad26.COV2.S vaccine versus placebo. The CDR3, as DNA: TGTGCCAACACAGGGAACACCGGGGAGCTGTTTTTT. Protein product: CANTGNTGELFF.